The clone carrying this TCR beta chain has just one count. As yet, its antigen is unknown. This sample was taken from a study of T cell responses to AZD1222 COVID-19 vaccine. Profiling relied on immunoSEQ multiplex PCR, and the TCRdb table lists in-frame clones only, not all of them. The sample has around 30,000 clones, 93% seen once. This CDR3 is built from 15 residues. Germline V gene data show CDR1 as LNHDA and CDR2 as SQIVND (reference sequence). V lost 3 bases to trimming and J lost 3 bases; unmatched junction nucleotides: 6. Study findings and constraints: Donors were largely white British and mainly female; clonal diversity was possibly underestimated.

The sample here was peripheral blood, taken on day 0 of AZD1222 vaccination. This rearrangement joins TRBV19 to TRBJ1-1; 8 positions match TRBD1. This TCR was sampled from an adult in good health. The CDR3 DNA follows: TGTGCCAGTAGTATGGGGACAGGATTGGACACTGAAGCTTTCTTT. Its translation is CASSMGTGLDTEAFF.